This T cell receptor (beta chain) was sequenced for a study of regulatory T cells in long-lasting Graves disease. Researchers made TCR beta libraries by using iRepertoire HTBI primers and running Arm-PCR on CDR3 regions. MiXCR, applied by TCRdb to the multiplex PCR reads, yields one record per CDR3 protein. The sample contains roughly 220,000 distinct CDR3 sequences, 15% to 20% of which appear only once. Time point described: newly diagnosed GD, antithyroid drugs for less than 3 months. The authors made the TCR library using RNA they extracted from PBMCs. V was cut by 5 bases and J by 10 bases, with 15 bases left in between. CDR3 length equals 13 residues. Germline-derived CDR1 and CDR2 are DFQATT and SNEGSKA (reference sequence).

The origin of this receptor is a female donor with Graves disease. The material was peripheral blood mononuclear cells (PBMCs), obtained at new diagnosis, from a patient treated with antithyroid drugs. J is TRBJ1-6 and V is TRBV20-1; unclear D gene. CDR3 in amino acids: CSAAGGVGSPLHF. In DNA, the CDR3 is TGCAGTGCTGCCGGCGGGGTGGGCTCACCCCTCCACTTT.